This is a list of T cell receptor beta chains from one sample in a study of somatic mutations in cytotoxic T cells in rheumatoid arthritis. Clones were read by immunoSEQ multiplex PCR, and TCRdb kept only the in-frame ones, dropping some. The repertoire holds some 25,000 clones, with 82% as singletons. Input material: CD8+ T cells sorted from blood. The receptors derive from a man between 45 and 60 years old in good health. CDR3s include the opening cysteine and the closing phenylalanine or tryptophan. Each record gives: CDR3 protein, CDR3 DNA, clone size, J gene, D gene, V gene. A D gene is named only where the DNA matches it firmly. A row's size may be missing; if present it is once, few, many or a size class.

CASSRLRDRVLEAFF	TGTGCCAGTAGCCGTCTCCGGGACAGGGTTCTTGAAGCTTTCTTT	-	TRBJ1-1	TRBD1	TRBV19
CASSQDRRGSGANVLTF	TGCGCCAGCAGCCAAGATCGGCGGGGATCTGGGGCCAACGTCCTGACTTTC	-	TRBJ2-6	-	TRBV4-1
CATSRGGSNQPQHF	TGTGCCACCAGCAGGGGGGGGAGCAATCAGCCCCAGCATTTT	once	TRBJ1-5	-	TRBV15
CATSSARGRNMEGYTF	TGTGCCACCAGCAGTGCCCGGGGGCGCAATATGGAAGGCTACACCTTC	-	TRBJ1-2	-	TRBV15
CASRYTSAGFSGNTIYF	TGTGCCAGCAGATACACGTCGGCGGGGTTTTCTGGAAACACCATATATTTT	-	TRBJ1-3	-	TRBV5-4
CASRPGTLAGDYNEQFF	TGTGCCAGCAGACCAGGGACCTTAGCGGGAGACTACAATGAGCAGTTCTTC	-	TRBJ2-1	TRBD2	TRBV7-9
CASSPSHNEQFF	TGTGCCAGCAGCCCCAGTCACAATGAGCAGTTCTTC	-	TRBJ2-1	-	TRBV13
CASSLPTGLAGGDEQFF	TGTGCCAGCAGCCTACCAACGGGACTAGCGGGAGGCGATGAGCAGTTCTTC	-	TRBJ2-1	TRBD2	TRBV7-9
CASSIQGARTEAFF	TGTGCCAGTAGTATACAGGGGGCAAGAACTGAAGCTTTCTTT	once	TRBJ1-1	TRBD1	TRBV19
CASSQDFPGTYEQYF	TGCGCCAGCAGCCAAGATTTCCCAGGGACTTACGAGCAGTACTTC	once	TRBJ2-7	-	TRBV4-1
CASSIRRGRGDEQYF	TGTGCCAGTAGTATTCGCCGGGGGCGCGGCGACGAGCAGTACTTC	-	TRBJ2-7	-	TRBV19
CAWRTQETQYF	TGTGCCTGGAGAACCCAAGAGACCCAGTACTTC	-	TRBJ2-5	-	TRBV30
CASSELPYYEQYF	TGTGCCAGCAGCGAGCTCCCCTACTACGAGCAGTACTTC	-	TRBJ2-7	-	TRBV5-4
CASSLGPEQFF	TGTGCCAGCAGCTTGGGGCCGGAGCAGTTCTTC	-	TRBJ2-1	-	TRBV5-6
CASNQGRRARAPQHF	TGTGCCAGCAACCAGGGCCGCAGGGCCCGAGCGCCCCAGCATTTT	-	TRBJ1-5	-	TRBV2
CASSSLGTRGTGELFF	TGTGCCAGCAGCTCCTTGGGGACGCGAGGCACCGGGGAGCTGTTTTTT	-	TRBJ2-2	-	TRBV7-6
CASREATGDTQYF	TGTGCCAGCAGGGAAGCGACAGGAGATACGCAGTATTTT	-	TRBJ2-3	-	TRBV7-2
CASNNPGEGRNTGELFF	TGTGCCAGCAACAACCCGGGGGAGGGCCGTAACACCGGGGAGCTGTTTTTT	-	TRBJ2-2	TRBD2	TRBV11-3
CASTDGTGFVGEQFF	TGTGCCAGCACCGATGGGACAGGGTTCGTGGGTGAGCAGTTCTTC	-	TRBJ2-1	TRBD1	TRBV7-9
CASSFRDRVDDTQYF	TGTGCCAGCAGTTTCCGGGACAGGGTTGATGATACGCAGTATTTT	-	TRBJ2-3	TRBD1	TRBV27
CASRGGPLSYEQYF	TGTGCCAGCAGGGGGGGACCACTCTCCTACGAGCAGTACTTC	-	TRBJ2-7	-	TRBV7-8
CASSLWTSGRGTGELFF	TGCGCCAGCAGCCTTTGGACTAGCGGGAGAGGCACCGGGGAGCTGTTTTTT	-	TRBJ2-2	TRBD2	TRBV4-1
CASSTTGAQPQHF	TGTGCCAGCAGTACGACAGGGGCTCAGCCCCAGCATTTT	-	TRBJ1-5	TRBD1	TRBV27
CASSQVLTSRSYEQYF	TGCGCCAGCAGCCAAGTATTGACTAGCCGCTCCTACGAGCAGTACTTC	few	TRBJ2-7	TRBD2	TRBV4-1
CASSFQGTEYEQYF	TGTGCCAGTAGTTTTCAAGGGACAGAATACGAGCAGTACTTC	few	TRBJ2-7	TRBD1	TRBV19
CASSSGTGGNEQYF	TGTGCCAGCAGTTCCGGGACAGGGGGCAACGAGCAGTACTTC	-	TRBJ2-7	TRBD1	TRBV27
CASSFSISDTQYF	TGTGCCAGCAGCTTTTCGATTTCAGATACGCAGTATTTT	-	TRBJ2-3	-	TRBV11-3
CASSQVRLNSGNTIYF	TGCGCCAGCAGCCAAGTCAGGTTGAACTCTGGAAACACCATATATTTT	once	TRBJ1-3	-	TRBV4-1
CASSLGYGGSSGNTIYF	TGTGCCAGCAGTTTAGGGTATGGGGGCTCCTCTGGAAACACCATATATTTT	once	TRBJ1-3	-	TRBV28
CASRPGTADRTKTYEQYF	TGCGCCAGCAGACCCGGGACAGCTGACAGAACCAAAACCTACGAGCAGTACTTC	-	TRBJ2-7	TRBD1	TRBV5-1
CASSPTLGGYEQYF	TGTGCCAGCAGCCCTACATTGGGAGGCTACGAGCAGTACTTC	-	TRBJ2-7	-	TRBV28
CASSEPTGVSDTQYF	TGTGCCAGCAGCGAGCCCACAGGGGTATCAGATACGCAGTATTTT	-	TRBJ2-3	TRBD1	TRBV9
CASSYGTVRGQETQYF	TGTGCCAGCAGTTACGGTACAGTTCGTGGGCAAGAGACCCAGTACTTC	-	TRBJ2-5	-	TRBV6-5
CASSLYTGGQPQHF	TGTGCCAGCAGCTTATACACAGGGGGTCAGCCCCAGCATTTT	-	TRBJ1-5	TRBD1	TRBV6-5
CASSVGTVDTTGELFF	TGTGCCAGCAGCGTAGGGACAGTCGACACTACCGGGGAGCTGTTTTTT	-	TRBJ2-2	-	TRBV9
CASAERGASYGYTF	TGCGCCAGCGCCGAGCGGGGGGCAAGCTATGGCTACACCTTC	-	TRBJ1-2	-	TRBV5-1
CASSFRAYSSGNTIYF	TGTGCCAGCAGCTTCCGGGCATACAGCTCTGGAAACACCATATATTTT	-	TRBJ1-3	-	TRBV7-8
CAISESAVKSSYEQYF	TGTGCCATCAGTGAGTCGGCCGTTAAGAGCTCCTACGAGCAGTACTTC	once	TRBJ2-7	-	TRBV10-3
CASSEDSWGNQPQHF	TGTGCCAGCAGTGAAGATAGCTGGGGCAATCAGCCCCAGCATTTT	-	TRBJ1-5	-	TRBV6-1
CASSVGTAYEQYF	TGTGCCAGCAGCGTCGGGACAGCCTACGAGCAGTACTTC	-	TRBJ2-7	TRBD1	TRBV11-3
CASSTRGRARYEQYF	TGTGCCAGCAGTACCAGGGGAAGGGCACGCTACGAGCAGTACTTC	-	TRBJ2-7	-	TRBV21-1
CASSSETELSGNTIYF	TGTGCCAGCAGCTCCGAAACAGAGCTCTCTGGAAACACCATATATTTT	-	TRBJ1-3	-	TRBV5-4
CAWSPPVVPTDTQYF	TGTGCCTGGAGTCCCCCCGTGGTACCCACAGATACGCAGTATTTT	-	TRBJ2-3	-	TRBV30
CASSWGRGREQYF	TGTGCCAGCAGCTGGGGCAGGGGGCGAGAGCAGTACTTC	-	TRBJ2-7	TRBD1	TRBV5-6
CASSSPLAGGLKQYF	TGTGCCAGCAGCTCGCCACTAGCGGGAGGGCTCAAGCAGTACTTC	-	TRBJ2-7	TRBD2	TRBV11-2
CASSFGGAPEAFF	TGTGCCAGCAGCTTCGGAGGGGCTCCTGAAGCTTTCTTT	-	TRBJ1-1	-	TRBV7-8
CASSPTGTNYGYTF	TGCGCCAGCAGCCCCACCGGGACTAACTATGGCTACACCTTC	-	TRBJ1-2	-	TRBV4-1